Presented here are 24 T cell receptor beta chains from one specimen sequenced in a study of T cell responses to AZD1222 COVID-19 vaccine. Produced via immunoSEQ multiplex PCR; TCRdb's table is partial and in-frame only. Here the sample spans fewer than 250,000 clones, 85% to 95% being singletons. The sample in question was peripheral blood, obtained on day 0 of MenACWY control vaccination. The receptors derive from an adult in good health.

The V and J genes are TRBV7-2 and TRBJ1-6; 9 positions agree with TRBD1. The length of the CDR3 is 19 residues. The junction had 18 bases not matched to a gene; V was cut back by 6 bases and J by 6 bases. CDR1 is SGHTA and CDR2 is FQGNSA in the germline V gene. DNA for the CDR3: TGTGCCAGCAGTTTAAGTCGCCTTTCCCGGGACAGGGCTAATTCACCCCTCCACTTT. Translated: CASSLSRLSRDRANSPLHF.

The CDR3 bases are TGTGCCAGCAGCCCCCCGGTCCCCCCGGGCAACTATGGCTACACCTTC. Amino acid sequence: CASSPPVPPGNYGYTF. The chain combines TRBV7-9 with TRBJ1-2; D is unresolved. The CDR3 runs 16 residues. Trimming removed 5 bases at V and 2 bases at J, with 18 bases between. The V gene's germline CDR1 is SEHNR and CDR2 FQNEAQ (reference sequence).

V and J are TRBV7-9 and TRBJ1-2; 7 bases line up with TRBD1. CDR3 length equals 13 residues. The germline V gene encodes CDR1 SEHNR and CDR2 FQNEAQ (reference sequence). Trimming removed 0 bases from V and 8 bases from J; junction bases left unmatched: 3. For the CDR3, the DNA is TGTGCCAGCAGCTTAGCGTGGGACAGCGGCTACACCTTC. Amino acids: CASSLAWDSGYTF.

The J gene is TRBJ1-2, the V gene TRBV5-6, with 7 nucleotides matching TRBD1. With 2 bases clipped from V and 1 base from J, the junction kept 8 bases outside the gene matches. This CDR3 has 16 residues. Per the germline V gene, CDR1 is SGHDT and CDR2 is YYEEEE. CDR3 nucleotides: TGTGCCAGCAGCTTTTACGGGACAGAATTTAACTATGGCTACACCTTC. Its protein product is CASSFYGTEFNYGYTF.

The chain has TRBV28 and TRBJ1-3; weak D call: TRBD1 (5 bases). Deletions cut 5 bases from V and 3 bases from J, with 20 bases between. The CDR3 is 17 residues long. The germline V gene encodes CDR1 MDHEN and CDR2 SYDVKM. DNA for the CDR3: TGTGCCAGCAGTCGCCCTGTAGGGAGGGGAGGTGGAAACACCATATATTTT. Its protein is CASSRPVGRGGGNTIYF.

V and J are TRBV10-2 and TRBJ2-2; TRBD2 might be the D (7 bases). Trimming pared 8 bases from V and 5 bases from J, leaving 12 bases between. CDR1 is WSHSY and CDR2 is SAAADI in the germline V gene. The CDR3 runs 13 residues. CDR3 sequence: CASGGALTGELFF. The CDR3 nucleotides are TGCGCCAGCGGGGGGGCCTTGACCGGGGAGCTGTTTTTT.

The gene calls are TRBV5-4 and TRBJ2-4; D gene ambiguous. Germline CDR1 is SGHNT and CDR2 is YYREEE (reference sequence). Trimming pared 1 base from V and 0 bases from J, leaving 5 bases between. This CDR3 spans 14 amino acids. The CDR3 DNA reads TGTGCCAGCAGCTTGCAGGCAGCCAAAAACATTCAGTACTTC. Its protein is CASSLQAAKNIQYF. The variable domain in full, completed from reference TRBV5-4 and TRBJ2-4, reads ETGVTQSPTHLIKTRGQQVTLRCSSQSGHNTVSWYQQALGQGPQFIFQYYREEENGRGNFPPRFSGLQFPNYSSELNVNALELDDSALYLCASSLQAAKNIQYFGAGTRLSVL.

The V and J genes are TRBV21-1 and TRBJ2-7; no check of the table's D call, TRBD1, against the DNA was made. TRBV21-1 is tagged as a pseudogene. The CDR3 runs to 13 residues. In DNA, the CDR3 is TGTGCCAGCAAAGGGACAGGATATTACGAGCAGTACTTC. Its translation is CASKGTGYYEQYF.

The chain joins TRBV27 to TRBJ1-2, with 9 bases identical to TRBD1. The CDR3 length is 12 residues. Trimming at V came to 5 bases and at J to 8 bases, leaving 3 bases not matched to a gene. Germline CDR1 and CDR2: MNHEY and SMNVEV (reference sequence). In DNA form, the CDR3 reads TGTGCCAGCAGTCGACAGGGGGGAGGCTACACCTTC. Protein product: CASSRQGGGYTF.

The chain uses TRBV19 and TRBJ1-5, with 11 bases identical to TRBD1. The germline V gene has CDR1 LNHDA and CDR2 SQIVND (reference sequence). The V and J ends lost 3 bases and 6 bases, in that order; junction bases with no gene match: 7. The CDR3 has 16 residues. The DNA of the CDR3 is TGTGCCAGTAGTATGGGAGGACAGGGGGCTGGTCAGCCCCAGCATTTT. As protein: CASSMGGQGAGQPQHF. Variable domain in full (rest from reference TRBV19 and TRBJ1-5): DGGITQSPKYLFRKEGQNVTLSCEQNLNHDAMYWYRQDPGQGLRLIYYSQIVNDFQKGDIAEGYSVSREKKESFPLTVTSAQKNPTAFYLCASSMGGQGAGQPQHFGDGTRLSIL.

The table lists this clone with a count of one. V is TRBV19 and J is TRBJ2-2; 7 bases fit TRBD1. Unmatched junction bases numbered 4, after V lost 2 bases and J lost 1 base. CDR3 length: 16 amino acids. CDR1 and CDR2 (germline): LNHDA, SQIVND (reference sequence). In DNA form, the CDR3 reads TGTGCCAGTAGTATATATGGACAGGTGAACACCGGGGAGCTGTTTTTT. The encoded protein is CASSIYGQVNTGELFF. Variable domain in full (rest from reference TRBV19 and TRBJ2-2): DGGITQSPKYLFRKEGQNVTLSCEQNLNHDAMYWYRQDPGQGLRLIYYSQIVNDFQKGDIAEGYSVSREKKESFPLTVTSAQKNPTAFYLCASSIYGQVNTGELFFGEGSRLTVL.

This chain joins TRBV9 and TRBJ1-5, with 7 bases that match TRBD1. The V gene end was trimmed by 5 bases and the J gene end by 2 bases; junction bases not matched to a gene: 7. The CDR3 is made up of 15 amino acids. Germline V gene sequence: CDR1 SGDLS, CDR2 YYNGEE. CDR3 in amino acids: CASSRQGFGNQPQHF. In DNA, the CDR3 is TGTGCCAGCAGTAGACAGGGTTTCGGCAATCAGCCCCAGCATTTT.

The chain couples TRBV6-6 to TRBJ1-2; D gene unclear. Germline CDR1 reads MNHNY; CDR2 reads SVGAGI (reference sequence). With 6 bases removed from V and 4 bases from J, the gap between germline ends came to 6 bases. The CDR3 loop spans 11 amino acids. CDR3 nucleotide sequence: TGTGCCAGCAGCCGAAGCTATGGCTACACCTTC. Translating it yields CASSRSYGYTF.

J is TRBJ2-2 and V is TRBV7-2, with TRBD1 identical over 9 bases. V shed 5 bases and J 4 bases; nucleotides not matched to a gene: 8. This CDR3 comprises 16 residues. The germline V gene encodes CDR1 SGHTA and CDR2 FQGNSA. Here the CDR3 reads CASSLQGARGTGELFF. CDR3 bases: TGTGCCAGCAGCCTACAGGGGGCACGTGGCACCGGGGAGCTGTTTTTT.

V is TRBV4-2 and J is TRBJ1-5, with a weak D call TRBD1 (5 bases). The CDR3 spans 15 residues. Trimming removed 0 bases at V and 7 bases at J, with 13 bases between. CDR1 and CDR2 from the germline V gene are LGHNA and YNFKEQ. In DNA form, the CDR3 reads TGTGCCAGCAGCCAAGAGTGGCAGGGCGGACAGCCCCAGCATTTT. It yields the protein CASSQEWQGGQPQHF.

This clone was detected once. CDR3 loop: CASSSSLKNYEQYF. CDR3 sequence (DNA): TGTGCCAGCAGTTCAAGCCTCAAGAACTACGAGCAGTACTTC. The V gene is TRBV27, the J gene TRBJ2-7; unclear D gene. Trimming took off 4 bases at V and 3 bases at J, with 13 bases between the two ends. The CDR3 covers 14 residues. Germline loops: CDR1 MNHEY, CDR2 SMNVEV (reference sequence).

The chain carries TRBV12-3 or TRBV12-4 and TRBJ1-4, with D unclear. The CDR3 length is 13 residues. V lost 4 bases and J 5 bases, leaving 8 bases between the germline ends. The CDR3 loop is CASSYGGNEKLFF. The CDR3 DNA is TGTGCCAGCAGTTACGGTGGGAATGAAAAACTGTTTTTT.

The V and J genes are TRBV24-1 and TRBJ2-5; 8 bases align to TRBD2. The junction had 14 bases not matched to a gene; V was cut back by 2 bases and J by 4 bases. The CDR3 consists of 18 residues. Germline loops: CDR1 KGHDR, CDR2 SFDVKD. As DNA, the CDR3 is TGTGCCACCAGTGATTCCCCTGGGGACGGGGGGGCAGGAGAGACCCAGTACTTC. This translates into CATSDSPGDGGAGETQYF.

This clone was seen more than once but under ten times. The CDR3 DNA sequence: TGTGCCAGCAGCCAAACAGATCCATTCACGGGACATAATAATGAAAAACTGTTTTTT. Residues: CASSQTDPFTGHNNEKLFF. The chain has TRBV3-1 (or the pseudogene TRBV3-2) and TRBJ1-4; the D gene is possibly TRBD1 (6 bases). This CDR3 region has 19 residues. V was pared by 2 bases and J by 4 bases, with 23 bases between. Germline V gene sequence: CDR1 LGHDT, CDR2 YNNKEL (reference sequence).

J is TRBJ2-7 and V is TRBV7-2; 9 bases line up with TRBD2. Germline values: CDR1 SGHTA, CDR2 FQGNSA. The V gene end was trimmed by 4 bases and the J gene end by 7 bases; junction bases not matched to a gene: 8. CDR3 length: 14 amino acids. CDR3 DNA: TGTGCCAGCAGCTCCGGGACTAGCCTGGGGGAGCAGTACTTC. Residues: CASSSGTSLGEQYF.

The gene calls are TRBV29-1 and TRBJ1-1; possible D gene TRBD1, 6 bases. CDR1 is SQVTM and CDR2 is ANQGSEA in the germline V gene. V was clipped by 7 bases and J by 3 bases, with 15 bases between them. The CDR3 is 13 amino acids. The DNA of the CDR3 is TGCAGCGGGCTGGGGGCAGGGGACACTGAAGCTTTCTTT. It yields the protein CSGLGAGDTEAFF.

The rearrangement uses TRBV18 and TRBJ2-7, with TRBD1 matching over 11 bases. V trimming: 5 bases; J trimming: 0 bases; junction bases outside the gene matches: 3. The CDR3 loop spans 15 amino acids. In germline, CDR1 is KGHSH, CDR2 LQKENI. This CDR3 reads CASSGQGASSYEQYF. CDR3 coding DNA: TGTGCCAGCTCAGGACAGGGGGCGAGCTCCTACGAGCAGTACTTC.

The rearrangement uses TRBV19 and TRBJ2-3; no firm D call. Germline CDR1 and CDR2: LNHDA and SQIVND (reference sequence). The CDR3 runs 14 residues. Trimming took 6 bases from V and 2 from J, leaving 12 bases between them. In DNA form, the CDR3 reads TGTGCCAGTAGGTCTAGACTCCACACAGATACGCAGTATTTT. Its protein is CASRSRLHTDTQYF.

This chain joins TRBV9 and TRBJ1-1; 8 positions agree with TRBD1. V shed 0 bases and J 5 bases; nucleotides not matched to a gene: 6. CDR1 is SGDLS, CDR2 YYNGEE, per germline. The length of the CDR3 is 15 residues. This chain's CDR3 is CASSVVGRGHTEAFF. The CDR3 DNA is TGTGCCAGCAGCGTAGTAGGCAGGGGGCATACTGAAGCTTTCTTT.